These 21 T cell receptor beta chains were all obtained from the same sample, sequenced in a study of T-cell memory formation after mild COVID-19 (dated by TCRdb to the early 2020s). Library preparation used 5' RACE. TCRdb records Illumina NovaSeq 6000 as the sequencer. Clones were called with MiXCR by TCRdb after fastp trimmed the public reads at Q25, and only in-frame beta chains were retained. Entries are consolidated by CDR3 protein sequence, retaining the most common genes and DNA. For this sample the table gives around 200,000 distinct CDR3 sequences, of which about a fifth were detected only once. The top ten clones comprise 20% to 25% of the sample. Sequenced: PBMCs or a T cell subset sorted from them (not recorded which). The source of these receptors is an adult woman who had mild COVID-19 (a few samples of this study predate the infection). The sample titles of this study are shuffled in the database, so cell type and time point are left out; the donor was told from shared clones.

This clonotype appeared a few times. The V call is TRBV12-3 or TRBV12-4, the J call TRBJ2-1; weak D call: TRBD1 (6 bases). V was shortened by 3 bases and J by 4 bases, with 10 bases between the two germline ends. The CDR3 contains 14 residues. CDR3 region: CASSLAQGYNEQFF. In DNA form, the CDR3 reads TGTGCCAGCAGTTTGGCCCAGGGGTACAATGAGCAGTTCTTC.

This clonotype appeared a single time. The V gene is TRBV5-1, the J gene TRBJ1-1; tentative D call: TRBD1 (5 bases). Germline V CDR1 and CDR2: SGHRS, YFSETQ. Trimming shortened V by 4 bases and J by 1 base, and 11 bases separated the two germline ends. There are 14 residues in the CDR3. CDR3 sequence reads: CASSRSTGNTEAFF. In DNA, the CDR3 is TGCGCCAGCAGCAGATCTACAGGGAACACTGAAGCTTTCTTT.

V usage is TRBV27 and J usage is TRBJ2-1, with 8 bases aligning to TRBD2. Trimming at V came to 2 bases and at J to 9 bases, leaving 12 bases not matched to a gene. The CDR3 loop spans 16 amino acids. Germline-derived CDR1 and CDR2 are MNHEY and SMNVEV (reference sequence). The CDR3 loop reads CASSLRFTSGRGEQFF. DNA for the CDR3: TGTGCCAGCAGTTTAAGGTTTACTAGCGGACGGGGTGAGCAGTTCTTC.

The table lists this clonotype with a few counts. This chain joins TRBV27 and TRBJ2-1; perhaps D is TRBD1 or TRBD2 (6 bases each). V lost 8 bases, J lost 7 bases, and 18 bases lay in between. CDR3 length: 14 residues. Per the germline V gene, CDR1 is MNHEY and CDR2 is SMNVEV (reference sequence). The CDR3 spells CASSLGGWKNEQFF. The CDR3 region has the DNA TGTGCCAGCTCTCTAGGGGGGTGGAAAAATGAGCAGTTCTTC.

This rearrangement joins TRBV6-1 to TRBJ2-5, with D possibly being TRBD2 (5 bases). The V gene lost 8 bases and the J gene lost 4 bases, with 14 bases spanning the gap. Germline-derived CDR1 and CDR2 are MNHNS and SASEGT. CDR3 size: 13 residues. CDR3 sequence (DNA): TGTGCCAGCGAGAACGGGGTGGTAGAGACCCAGTACTTC. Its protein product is CASENGVVETQYF.

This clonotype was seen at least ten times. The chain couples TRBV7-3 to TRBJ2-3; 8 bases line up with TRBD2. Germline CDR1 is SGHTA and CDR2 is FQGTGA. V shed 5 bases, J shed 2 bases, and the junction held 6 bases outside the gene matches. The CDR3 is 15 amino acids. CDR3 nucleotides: TGTGCCAGCAGCCCCGATAGCGGGAACACAGATACGCAGTATTTT. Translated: CASSPDSGNTDTQYF. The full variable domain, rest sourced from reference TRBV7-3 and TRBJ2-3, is GAGVSQTPSNKVTEKGKYVELRCDPISGHTALYWYRQSLGQGPEFLIYFQGTGAADDSGLPNDRFFAVRPEGSVSTLKIQRTERGDSAVYLCASSPDSGNTDTQYFGPGTRLTVL.

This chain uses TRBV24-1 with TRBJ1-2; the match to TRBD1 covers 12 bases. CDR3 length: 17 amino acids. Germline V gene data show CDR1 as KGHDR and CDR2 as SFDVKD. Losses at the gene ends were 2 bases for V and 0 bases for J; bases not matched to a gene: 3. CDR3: CATSDSGQGAANYGYTF. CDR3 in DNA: TGTGCCACCAGTGATTCGGGACAGGGGGCTGCTAACTATGGCTACACCTTC.

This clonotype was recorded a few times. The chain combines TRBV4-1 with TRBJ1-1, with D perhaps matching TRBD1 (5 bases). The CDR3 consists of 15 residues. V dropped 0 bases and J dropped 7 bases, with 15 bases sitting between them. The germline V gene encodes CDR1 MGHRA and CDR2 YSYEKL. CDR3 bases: TGCGCCAGCAGCCAAGATATCGGGGCAGTGGGTGAAGCTTTCTTT. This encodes CASSQDIGAVGEAFF.

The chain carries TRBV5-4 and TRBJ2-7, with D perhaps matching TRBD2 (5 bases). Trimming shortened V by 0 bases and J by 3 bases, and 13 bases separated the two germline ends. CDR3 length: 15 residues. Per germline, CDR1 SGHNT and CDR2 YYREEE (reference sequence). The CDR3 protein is CASSLAPAGNYEQYF. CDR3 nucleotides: TGTGCCAGCAGCTTGGCCCCCGCCGGGAACTACGAGCAGTACTTC.

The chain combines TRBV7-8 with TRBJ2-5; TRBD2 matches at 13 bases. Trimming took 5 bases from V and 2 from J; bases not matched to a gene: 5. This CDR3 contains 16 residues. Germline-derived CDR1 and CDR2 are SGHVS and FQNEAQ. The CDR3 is CASSARLAGGQETQYF. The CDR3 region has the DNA TGTGCCAGCAGCGCCAGACTAGCGGGGGGACAAGAGACCCAGTACTTC.

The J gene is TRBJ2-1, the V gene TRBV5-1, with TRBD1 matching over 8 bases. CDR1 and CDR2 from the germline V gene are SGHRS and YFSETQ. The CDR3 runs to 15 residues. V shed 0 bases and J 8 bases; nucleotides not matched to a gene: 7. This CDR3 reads CASSLAVRGLDEQFF. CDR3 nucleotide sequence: TGCGCCAGCAGCTTGGCCGTCAGGGGGCTGGATGAGCAGTTCTTC. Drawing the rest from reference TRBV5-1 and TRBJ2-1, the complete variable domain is KAGVTQTPRYLIKTRGQQVTLSCSPISGHRSVSWYQQTPGQGLQFLFEYFSETQRNKGNFPGRFSGRQFSNSRSEMNVSTLELGDSALYLCASSLAVRGLDEQFFGPGTRLTVL.

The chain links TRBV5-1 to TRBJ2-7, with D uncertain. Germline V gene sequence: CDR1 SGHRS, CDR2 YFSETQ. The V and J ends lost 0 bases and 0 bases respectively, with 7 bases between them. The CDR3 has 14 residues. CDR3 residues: CASSLAYSSYEQYF. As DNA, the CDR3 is TGCGCCAGCAGCTTGGCCTACAGCTCCTACGAGCAGTACTTC.

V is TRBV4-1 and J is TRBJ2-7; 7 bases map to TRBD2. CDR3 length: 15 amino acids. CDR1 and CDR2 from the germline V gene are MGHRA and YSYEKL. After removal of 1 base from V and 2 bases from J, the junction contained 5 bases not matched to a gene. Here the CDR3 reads CASSQGSGVTYEQYF. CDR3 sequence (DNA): TGCGCCAGCAGCCAAGGGAGCGGGGTTACCTACGAGCAGTACTTC.

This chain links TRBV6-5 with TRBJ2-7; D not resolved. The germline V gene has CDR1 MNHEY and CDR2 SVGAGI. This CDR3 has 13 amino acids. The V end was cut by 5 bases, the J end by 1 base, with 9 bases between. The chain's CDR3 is CASSEDHSYEQYF. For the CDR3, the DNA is TGTGCCAGCAGTGAGGACCATTCCTACGAGCAGTACTTC.

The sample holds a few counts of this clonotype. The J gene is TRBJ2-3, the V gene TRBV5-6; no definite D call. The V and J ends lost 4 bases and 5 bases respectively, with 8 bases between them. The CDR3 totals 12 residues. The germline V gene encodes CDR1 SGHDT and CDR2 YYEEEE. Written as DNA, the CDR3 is TGTGCCAGCAGCGTGGTGGAAGATACGCAGTATTTT. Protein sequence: CASSVVEDTQYF.

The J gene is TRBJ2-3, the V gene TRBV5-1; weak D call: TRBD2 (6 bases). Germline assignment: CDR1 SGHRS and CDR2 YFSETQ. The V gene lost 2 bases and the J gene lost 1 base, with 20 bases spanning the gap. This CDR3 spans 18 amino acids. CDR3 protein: CASSLRSWGTPGTDTQYF. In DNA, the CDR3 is TGCGCCAGCAGCTTAAGGTCGTGGGGGACTCCCGGCACAGATACGCAGTATTTT. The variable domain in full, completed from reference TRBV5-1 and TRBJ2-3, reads KAGVTQTPRYLIKTRGQQVTLSCSPISGHRSVSWYQQTPGQGLQFLFEYFSETQRNKGNFPGRFSGRQFSNSRSEMNVSTLELGDSALYLCASSLRSWGTPGTDTQYFGPGTRLTVL.

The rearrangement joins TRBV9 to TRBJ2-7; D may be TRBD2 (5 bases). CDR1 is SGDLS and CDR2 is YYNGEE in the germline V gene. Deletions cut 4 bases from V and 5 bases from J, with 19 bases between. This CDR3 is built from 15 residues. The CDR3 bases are TGTGCCAGCAGCCTCTCGGACTTATTAGCCCACGAGCAGTACTTC. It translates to CASSLSDLLAHEQYF.

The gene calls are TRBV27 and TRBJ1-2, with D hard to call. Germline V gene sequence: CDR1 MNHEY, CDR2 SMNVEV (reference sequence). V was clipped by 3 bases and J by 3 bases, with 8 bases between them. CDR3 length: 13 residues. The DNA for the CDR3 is TGTGCCAGCAGTTTCGGGATAGACTATGGCTACACCTTC. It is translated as CASSFGIDYGYTF.

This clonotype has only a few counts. CDR3 nucleotides: TGTGCCAGCAGCCCTAATGCGCAGGGGAGGTGGAACCGGAATTCACCCCTCCACTTT. As protein: CASSPNAQGRWNRNSPLHF. The chain joins TRBV7-3 to TRBJ1-6; tentatively, D is TRBD1 (6 bases). The CDR3 consists of 19 residues. Per the germline V gene, CDR1 is SGHTA and CDR2 is FQGTGA. V lost 5 bases and J lost 7, with 27 bases in between.

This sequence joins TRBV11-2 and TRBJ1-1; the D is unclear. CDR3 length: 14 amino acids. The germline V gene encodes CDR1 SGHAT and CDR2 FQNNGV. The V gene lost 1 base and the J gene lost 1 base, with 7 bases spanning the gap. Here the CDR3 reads CASSLGVGNTEAFF. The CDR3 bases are TGTGCCAGCAGCTTAGGGGTGGGGAACACTGAAGCTTTCTTT.

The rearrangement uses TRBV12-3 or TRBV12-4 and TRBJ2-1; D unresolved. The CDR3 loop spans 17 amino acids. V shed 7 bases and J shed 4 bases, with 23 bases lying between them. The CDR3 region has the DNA TGTGCCAGCACCCCAGAAGTTTTTGGCGGTCCGTACAATGAGCAGTTCTTC. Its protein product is CASTPEVFGGPYNEQFF.